This TCR beta chain was recovered during a study of shared clonotypes between healthy human individuals. Regarding this clone: The antigen remains undetermined.

The table came from immunoSEQ multiplex PCR; TCRdb's copy has only in-frame clones and leaves some out. The table has roughly 1,500,000 clones, about 98% seen once. General study findings and limits: Estimated richness values were generally larger in naive subsets than in memory subsets.

The V and J ends lost 6 bases and 2 bases respectively, with 11 bases between them. CDR3 length: 13 amino acids. The germline gives CDR1 LNHDA, CDR2 SQIVND (reference sequence). The receptor was isolated from a man aged 25 to 40 in good health. The specimen sequenced was naive CD4+ T cells sorted from blood. As to subset: CD45RA+ positively selected. V usage is TRBV19 and J usage is TRBJ2-7, with D uncertain. The CDR3 nucleotides are TGTGCCAGTAGGATGACGGCCACCTACGAGCAGTACTTC. Translation: CASRMTATYEQYF.